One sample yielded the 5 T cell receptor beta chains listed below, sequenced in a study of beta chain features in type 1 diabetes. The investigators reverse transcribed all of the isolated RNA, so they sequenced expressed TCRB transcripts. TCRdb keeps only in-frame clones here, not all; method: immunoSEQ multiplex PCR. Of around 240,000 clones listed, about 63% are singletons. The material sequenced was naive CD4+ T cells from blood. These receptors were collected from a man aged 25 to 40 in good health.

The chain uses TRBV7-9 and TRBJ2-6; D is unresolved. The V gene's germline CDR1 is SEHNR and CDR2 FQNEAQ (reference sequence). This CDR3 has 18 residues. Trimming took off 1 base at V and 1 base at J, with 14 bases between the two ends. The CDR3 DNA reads TGTGCCAGCAGCTTAGGAGCCCTAGGAGCATCTGGGGCCAACGTCCTGACTTTC. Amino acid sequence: CASSLGALGASGANVLTF.

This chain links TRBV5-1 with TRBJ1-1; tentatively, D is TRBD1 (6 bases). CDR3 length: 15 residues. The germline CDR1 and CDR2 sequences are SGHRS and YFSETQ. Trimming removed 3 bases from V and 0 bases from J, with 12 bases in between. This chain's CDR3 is CASSSAGHLNTEAFF. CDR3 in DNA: TGCGCCAGCAGCTCCGCGGGACATTTGAACACTGAAGCTTTCTTT.

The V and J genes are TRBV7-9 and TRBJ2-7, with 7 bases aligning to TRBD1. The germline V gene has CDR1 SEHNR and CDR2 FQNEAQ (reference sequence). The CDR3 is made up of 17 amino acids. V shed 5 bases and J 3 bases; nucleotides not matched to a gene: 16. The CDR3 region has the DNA TGTGCCAGCAGCGCAATTTCGGACAGGCTCGACAGCTACGAGCAGTACTTC. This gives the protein CASSAISDRLDSYEQYF.

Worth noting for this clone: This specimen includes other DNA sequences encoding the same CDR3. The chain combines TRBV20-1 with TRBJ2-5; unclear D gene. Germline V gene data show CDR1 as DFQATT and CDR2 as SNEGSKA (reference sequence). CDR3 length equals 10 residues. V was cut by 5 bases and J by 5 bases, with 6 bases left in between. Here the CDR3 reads CSADEETQYF. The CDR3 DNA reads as TGCAGTGCTGACGAGGAGACCCAGTACTTC.

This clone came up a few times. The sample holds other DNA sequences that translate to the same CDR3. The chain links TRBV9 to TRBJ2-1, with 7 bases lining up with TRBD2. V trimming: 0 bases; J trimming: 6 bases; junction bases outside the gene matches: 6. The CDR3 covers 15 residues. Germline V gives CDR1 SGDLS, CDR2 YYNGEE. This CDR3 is CASSVAGGSFNEQFF. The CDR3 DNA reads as TGTGCCAGCAGCGTAGCGGGCGGGAGCTTCAATGAGCAGTTCTTC.